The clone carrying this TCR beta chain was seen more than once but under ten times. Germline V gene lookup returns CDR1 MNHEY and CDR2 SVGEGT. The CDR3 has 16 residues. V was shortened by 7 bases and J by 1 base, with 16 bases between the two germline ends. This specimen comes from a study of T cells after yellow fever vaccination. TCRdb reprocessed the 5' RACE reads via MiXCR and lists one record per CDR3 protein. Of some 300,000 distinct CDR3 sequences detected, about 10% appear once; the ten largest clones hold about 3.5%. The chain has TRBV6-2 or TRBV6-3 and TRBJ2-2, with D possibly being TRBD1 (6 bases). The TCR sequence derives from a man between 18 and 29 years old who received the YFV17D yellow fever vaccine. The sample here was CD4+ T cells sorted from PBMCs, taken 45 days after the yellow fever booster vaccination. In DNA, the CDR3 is TGTGCCAGCACCCAGATGGGACAAGGGAACACCGGGGAGCTGTTTTTT. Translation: CASTQMGQGNTGELFF.